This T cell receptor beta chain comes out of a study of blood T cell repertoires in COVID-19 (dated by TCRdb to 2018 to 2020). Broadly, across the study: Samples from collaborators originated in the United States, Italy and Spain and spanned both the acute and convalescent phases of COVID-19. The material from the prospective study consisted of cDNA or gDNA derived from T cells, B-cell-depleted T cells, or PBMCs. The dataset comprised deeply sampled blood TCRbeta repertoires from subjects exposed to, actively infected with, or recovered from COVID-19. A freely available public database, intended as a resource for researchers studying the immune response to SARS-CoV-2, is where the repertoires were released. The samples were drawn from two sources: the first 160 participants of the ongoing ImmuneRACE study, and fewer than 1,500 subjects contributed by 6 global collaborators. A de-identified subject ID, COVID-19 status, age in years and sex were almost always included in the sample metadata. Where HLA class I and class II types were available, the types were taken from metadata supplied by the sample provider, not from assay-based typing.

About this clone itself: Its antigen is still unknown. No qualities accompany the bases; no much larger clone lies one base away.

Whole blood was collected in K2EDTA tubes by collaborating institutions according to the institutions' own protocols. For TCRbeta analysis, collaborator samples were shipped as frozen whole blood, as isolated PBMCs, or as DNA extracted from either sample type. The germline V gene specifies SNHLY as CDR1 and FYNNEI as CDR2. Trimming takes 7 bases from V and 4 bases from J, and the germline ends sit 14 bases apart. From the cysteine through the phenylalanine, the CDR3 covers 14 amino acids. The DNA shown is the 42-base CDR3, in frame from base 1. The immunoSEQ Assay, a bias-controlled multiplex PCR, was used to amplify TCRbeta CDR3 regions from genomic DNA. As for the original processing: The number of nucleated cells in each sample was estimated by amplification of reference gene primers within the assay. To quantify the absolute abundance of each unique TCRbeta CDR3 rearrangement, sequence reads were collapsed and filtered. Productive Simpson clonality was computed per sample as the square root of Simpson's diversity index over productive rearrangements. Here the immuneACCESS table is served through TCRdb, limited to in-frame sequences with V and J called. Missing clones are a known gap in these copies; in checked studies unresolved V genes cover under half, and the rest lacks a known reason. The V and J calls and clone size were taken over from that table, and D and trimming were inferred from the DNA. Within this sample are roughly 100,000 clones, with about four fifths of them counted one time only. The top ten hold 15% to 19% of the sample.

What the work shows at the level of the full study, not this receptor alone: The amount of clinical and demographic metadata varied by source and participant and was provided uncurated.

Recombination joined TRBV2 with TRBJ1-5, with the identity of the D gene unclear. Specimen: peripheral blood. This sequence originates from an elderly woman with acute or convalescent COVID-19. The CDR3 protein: CASNLQRINQPQHF. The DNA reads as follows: TGTGCCAGCAATTTACAGAGAATTAATCAGCCCCAGCATTTT.